Reported below is one T cell receptor beta chain. Its cognate antigen is unknown. In the PCR, 60 Vbeta and 13 Jbeta primers were used. The repertoire was sequenced with immunoSEQ multiplex PCR; TCRdb's copy has only in-frame clones and lacks some. The sample has more than 95,000 clones; 77% are singletons. This sample stems from a study of cytomegalovirus exposure and HLA in healthy donors. About the research overall: Membership in the Caucasian-associated ancestry cluster was found for about 80% of about 430 genotyped donors. The study's findings and limits: Generally TCR sequences proved uncommon, though certain public TCRs appeared in numerous donors. Being productive about 90% or about 30% of the time was typical of most TCR beta V segments in an earlier analysis. HLA alleles were associated with roughly 15,000 TCR beta sequences in a later analysis at 0.05 false discovery rate.

Input material: PBMCs. This sequence was found in a woman aged 40 to 55 in good health and CMV-seropositive.

The CDR3 loop reads CASRSGAGLMNTEAFF. CDR3 bases: TGTGCCAGCAGATCCGGAGCGGGGCTGATGAACACTGAAGCTTTCTTT. The chain links TRBV28 to TRBJ1-1, with a tentative D call TRBD1 (5 bases). Germline V gene lookup returns CDR1 MDHEN and CDR2 SYDVKM. This CDR3 has 16 residues. The V end lost 6 bases, the J end lost 0 bases, and 17 bases lay between the germline ends.